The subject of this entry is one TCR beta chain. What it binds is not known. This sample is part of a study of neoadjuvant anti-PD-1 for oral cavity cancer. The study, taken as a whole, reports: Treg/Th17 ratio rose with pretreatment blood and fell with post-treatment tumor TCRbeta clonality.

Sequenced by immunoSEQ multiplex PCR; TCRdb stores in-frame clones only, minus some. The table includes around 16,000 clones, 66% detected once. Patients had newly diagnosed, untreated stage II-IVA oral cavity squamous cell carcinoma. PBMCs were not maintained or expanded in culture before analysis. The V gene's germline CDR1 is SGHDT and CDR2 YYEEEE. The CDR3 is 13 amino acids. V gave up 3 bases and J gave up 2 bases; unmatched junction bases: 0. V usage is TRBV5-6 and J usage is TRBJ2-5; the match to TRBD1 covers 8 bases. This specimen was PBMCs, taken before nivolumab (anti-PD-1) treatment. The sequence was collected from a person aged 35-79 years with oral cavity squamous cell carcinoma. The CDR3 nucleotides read TGTGCCAGCAGCTGGGACAGGCAAGAGACCCAGTACTTC. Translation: CASSWDRQETQYF.